The source of this T cell receptor (beta chain) is a study of cytomegalovirus exposure and HLA in healthy donors. General study findings and limits: Donors were assumed by presence/absence analyses to have roughly uniform sequencing depth.

60 Vbeta and 13 Jbeta primers were used in PCR. The method was immunoSEQ multiplex PCR; TCRdb's version includes in-frame clones alone and lacks a portion of them. The data hold 150,000 to 200,000 clones, with 9.5% to 15% observed a single time. This clone was seen a handful of times. Its antigen remains unknown. Germline CDR1 reads SGHNT; CDR2 reads YYREEE (reference sequence). The V and J ends lost 3 bases and 3 bases respectively, with 13 bases between them. The length of the CDR3 is 14 residues. The specimen was PBMCs. The source of this sequence is a man aged 45 to 65 in good health and CMV-seropositive. V is TRBV5-4 and J is TRBJ2-7, with D perhaps matching TRBD1 (8 bases). The CDR3 loop reads CASSSTGEGYEQYF. The CDR3, as DNA: TGTGCCAGCAGCTCGACAGGGGAGGGCTACGAGCAGTACTTC.